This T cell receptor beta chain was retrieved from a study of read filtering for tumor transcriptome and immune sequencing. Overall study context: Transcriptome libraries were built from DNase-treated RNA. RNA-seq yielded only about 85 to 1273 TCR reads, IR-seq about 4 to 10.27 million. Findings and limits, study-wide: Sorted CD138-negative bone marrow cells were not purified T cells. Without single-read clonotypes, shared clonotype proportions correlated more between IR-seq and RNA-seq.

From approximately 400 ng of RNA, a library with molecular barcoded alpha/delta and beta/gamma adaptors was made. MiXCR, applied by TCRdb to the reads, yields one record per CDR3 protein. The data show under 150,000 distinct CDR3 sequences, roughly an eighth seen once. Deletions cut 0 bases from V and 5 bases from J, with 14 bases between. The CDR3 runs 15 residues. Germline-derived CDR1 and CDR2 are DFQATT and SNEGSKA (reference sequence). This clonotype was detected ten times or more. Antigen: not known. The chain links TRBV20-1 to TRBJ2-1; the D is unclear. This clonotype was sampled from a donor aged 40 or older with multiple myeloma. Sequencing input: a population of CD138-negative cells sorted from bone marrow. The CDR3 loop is CSARDPAPADNEQFF. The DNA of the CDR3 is TGCAGTGCTAGAGATCCGGCCCCGGCGGACAATGAGCAGTTCTTC.